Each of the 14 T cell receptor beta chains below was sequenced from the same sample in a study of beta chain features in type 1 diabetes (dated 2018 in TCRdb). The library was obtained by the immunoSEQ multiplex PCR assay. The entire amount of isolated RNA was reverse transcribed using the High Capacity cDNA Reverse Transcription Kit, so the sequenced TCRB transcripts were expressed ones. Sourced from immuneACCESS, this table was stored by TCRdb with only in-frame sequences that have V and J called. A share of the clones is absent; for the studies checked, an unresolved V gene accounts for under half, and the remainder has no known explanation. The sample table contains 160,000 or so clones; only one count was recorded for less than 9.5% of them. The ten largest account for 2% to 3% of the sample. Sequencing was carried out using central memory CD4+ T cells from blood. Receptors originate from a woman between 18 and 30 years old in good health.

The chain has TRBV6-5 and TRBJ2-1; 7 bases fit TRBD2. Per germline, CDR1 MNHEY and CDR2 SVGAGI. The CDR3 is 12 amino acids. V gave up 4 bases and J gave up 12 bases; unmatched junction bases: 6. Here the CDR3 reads CASSSLASGQFF. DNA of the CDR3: TGTGCCAGCAGTTCACTAGCGTCGGGGCAGTTCTTC.

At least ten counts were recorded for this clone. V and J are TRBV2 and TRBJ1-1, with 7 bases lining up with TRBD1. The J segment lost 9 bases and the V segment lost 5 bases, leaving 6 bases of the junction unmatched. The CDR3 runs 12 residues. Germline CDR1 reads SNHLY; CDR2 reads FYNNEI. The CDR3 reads CASSSPGGKAFF. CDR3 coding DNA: TGTGCCAGCAGTTCCCCAGGGGGAAAAGCTTTCTTT.

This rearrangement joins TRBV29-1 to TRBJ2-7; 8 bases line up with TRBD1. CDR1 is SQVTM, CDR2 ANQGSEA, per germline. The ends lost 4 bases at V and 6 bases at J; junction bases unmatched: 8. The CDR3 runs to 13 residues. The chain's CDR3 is CSVVTGAVGEQYF. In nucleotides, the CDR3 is TGCAGCGTTGTGACAGGGGCCGTCGGCGAGCAGTACTTC.

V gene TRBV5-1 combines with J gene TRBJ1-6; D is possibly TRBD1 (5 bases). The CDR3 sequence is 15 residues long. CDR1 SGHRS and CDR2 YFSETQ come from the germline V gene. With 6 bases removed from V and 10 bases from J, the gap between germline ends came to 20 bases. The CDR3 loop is CASTTTSKDKSPLHF. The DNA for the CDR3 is TGCGCCAGCACCACAACCTCAAAGGACAAGTCACCCCTCCACTTT.

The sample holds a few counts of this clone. CDR3 sequence (DNA): TGTGCCAGCAGTTACTCGCGGGGGGGCCGAGGAGATACGCAGTATTTT. Protein sequence: CASSYSRGGRGDTQYF. The rearrangement joins TRBV6-5 to TRBJ2-3, with 9 bases lining up with TRBD2. Germline assignment: CDR1 MNHEY and CDR2 SVGAGI. V trimming: 0 bases; J trimming: 5 bases; junction bases outside the gene matches: 6. The length of the CDR3 is 16 residues.

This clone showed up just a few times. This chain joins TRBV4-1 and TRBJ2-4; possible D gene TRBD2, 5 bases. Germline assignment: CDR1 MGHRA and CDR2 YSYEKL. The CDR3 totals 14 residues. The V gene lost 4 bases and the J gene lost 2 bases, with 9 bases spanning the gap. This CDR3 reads CASSPWETKNIQYF. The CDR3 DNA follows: TGCGCCAGCAGCCCCTGGGAGACCAAAAACATTCAGTACTTC.

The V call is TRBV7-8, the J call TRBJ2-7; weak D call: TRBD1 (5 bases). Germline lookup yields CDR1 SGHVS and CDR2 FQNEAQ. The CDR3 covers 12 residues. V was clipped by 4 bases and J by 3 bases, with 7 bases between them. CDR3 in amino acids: CASSSGHYEQYF. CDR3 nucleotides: TGTGCCAGCAGCTCCGGACACTACGAGCAGTACTTC.

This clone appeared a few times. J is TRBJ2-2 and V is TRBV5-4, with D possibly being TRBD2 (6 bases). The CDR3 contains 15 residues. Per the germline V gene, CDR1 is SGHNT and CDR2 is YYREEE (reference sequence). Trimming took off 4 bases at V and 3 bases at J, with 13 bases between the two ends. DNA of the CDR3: TGTGCCAGCAGCCCTGCTCGGAGGGACACCGGGGAGCTGTTTTTT. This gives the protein CASSPARRDTGELFF.

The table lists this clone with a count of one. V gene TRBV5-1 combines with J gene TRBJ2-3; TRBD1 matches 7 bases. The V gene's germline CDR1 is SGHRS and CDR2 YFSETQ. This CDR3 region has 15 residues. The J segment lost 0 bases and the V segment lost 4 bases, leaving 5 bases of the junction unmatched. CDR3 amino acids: CASSRGQPSTDTQYF. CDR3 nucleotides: TGCGCCAGCAGCAGGGGACAGCCTAGCACAGATACGCAGTATTTT.

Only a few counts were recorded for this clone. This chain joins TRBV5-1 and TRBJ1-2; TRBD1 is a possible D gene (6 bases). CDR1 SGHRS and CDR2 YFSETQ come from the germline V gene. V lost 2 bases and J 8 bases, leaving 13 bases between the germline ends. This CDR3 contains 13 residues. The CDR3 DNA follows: TGCGCCAGCAGCTTACAGGGAGTGGACGGCTACACCTTC. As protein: CASSLQGVDGYTF.

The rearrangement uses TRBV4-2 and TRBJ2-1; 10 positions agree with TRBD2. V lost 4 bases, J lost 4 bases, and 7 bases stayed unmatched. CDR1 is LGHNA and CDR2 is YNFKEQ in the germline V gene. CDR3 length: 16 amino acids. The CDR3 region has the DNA TGTGCCAGCAGCCGGTCCGGGACTAGCGCTTACAATGAGCAGTTCTTC. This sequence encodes CASSRSGTSAYNEQFF.

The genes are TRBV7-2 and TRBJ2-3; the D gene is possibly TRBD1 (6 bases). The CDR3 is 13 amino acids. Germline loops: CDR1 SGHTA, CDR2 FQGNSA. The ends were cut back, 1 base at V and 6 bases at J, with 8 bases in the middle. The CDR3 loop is CASSLDRADTQYF. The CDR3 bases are TGTGCCAGCAGCTTAGACAGGGCGGATACGCAGTATTTT.

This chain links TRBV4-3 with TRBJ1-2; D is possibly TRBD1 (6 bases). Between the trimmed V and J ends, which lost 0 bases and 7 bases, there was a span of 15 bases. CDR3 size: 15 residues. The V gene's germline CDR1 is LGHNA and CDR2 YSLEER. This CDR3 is CASSQEFMGASGYTF. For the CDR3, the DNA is TGCGCCAGCAGCCAAGAATTCATGGGGGCCTCTGGCTACACCTTC.

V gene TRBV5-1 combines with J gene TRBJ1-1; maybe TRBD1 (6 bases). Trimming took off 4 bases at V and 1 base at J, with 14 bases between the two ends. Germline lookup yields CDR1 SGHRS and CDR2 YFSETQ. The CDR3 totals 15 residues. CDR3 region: CASSPGGPPNTEAFF. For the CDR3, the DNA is TGCGCCAGCAGCCCTGGGGGCCCTCCGAACACTGAAGCTTTCTTT. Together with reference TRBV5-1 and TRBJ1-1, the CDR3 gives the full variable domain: KAGVTQTPRYLIKTRGQQVTLSCSPISGHRSVSWYQQTPGQGLQFLFEYFSETQRNKGNFPGRFSGRQFSNSRSEMNVSTLELGDSALYLCASSPGGPPNTEAFFGQGTRLTVV.